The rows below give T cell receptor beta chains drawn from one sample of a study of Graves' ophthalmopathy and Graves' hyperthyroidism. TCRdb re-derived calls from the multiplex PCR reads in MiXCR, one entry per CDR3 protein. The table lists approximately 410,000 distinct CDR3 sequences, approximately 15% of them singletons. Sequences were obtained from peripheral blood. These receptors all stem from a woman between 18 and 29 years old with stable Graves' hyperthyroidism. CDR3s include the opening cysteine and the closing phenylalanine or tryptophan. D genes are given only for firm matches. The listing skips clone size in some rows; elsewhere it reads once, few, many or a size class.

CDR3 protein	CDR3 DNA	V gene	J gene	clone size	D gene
CASKDTSYYGYTF	TGTGCCAGCAAGGACACCTCATACTATGGCTACACCTTC	TRBV6-5	TRBJ1-2	many	-
CASAEGMMGPAYEQYF	TGTGCCAGCGCAGAGGGGATGATGGGGCCAGCCTACGAGCAGTACTTC	TRBV6-5	TRBJ2-7	many	-
CSIRGPNNSPLHF	TGCAGTATTAGGGGCCCTAATAATTCACCCCTCCACTTT	TRBV20-1	TRBJ1-6	few	-
CASSGDTNEQYF	TGTGCCAGCAGTGGGGACACCAACGAGCAGTACTTC	TRBV2	TRBJ2-7	many	-
CASSLSPRGFTEAFF	TGTGCCAGCAGTTTATCTCCCAGGGGGTTCACTGAAGCTTTCTTT	TRBV27	TRBJ1-1	many	TRBD1
CASSPRQGLLAGKYEQYF	TGCGCCAGCAGCCCGCGACAGGGCTTGCTAGCGGGGAAATACGAGCAGTACTTC	TRBV4-1	TRBJ2-7	many	TRBD2
CASSYDTAGPYEQYF	TGTGCCAGCAGTTACGACACAGCGGGGCCCTACGAGCAGTACTTC	TRBV6-5	TRBJ2-7	few	TRBD2
CASAGGGSRETQYF	TGTGCCAGCGCCGGCGGGGGCTCCAGGGAGACCCAGTACTTC	TRBV7-2	TRBJ2-5	many	-
CSALTPSQETQYF	TGCAGTGCCCTGACCCCCAGCCAAGAGACCCAGTACTTC	TRBV20-1	TRBJ2-5	few	-
CASKEWGEETQYF	TGTGCCAGCAAGGAATGGGGGGAAGAGACCCAGTACTTC	TRBV27	TRBJ2-5	many	-
CASSWTGVMNTEAFF	TGTGCCAGCAGTTGGACAGGGGTCATGAACACTGAAGCTTTCTTT	TRBV27	TRBJ1-1	many	TRBD1
CATSDYPREGRRIGELFF	TGTGCCACCAGTGATTACCCTCGGGAAGGGAGACGAATCGGGGAGCTGTTTTTT	TRBV24-1	TRBJ2-2	-	-
CASSRTWGDARNTEAFF	TGTGCCAGCAGCCGGACTTGGGGGGACGCGCGGAACACTGAAGCTTTCTTT	TRBV4-2	TRBJ1-1	many	-
CASSVDRGLETQYF	TGTGCCAGCAGTGTGGACAGGGGGCTGGAGACCCAGTACTTC	TRBV2	TRBJ2-5	-	TRBD1
CASSPHSQGMNTEAFF	TGTGCCAGCAGTCCCCACTCACAGGGCATGAACACTGAAGCTTTCTTT	TRBV6-1	TRBJ1-1	many	-